These 3 T cell receptor beta chains were all obtained from the same sample, sequenced in a study of breast tumors, draining lymph nodes, adjacent tissues (dated by TCRdb to the mid-2010s). The library was generated by multiplex PCR. TCRdb names Illumina HiSeq 2000 as the instrument used. The raw public data were reprocessed by TCRdb itself: fastp quality trimming at Q25, MiXCR clonotype calling, in-frame beta chains only. Each record represents a unique CDR3 protein, reported with the most common genes and DNA among its rows. The sample data list under 350,000 distinct CDR3 sequences, and 30% of these were observed just once. Jointly, the top ten make up about 1.2% of the sample. Lymph node samples came from the axillary draining lymph nodes of breast cancer patients. Source material: axillary lymph node tissue. The receptor set was obtained from a female donor with breast cancer. Some clones in this sample may be carry-over from other donors' samples.

Concerning this clonotype itself: A clone one base away is much larger, so this may be a read error. The chain employs TRBV5-4 and TRBJ2-3; D perhaps matches TRBD2 (6 bases). V lost 0 bases, J lost 4 bases, and 15 bases lay in between. Germline V lookup: CDR1 SGHNT, CDR2 YYREEE (reference sequence). The CDR3 has 16 residues. This chain's CDR3 is CASSLGGVSRADTQYF. The CDR3 DNA follows: TGTGCCAGCAGCTTGGGCGGGGTTAGCAGAGCAGATACGCAGTATTTT. Variable domain in full (rest from reference TRBV5-4 and TRBJ2-3): ETGVTQSPTHLIKTRGQQVTLRCSSQSGHNTVSWYQQALGQGPQFIFQYYREEENGRGNFPPRFSGLQFPNYSSELNVNALELDDSALYLCASSLGGVSRADTQYFGPGTRLTVL.

For this clonotype: Since a much larger clone is just one base distant, this may be a read error. This chain uses TRBV7-2 with TRBJ2-2, with D perhaps matching TRBD2 (6 bases). The CDR3 loop spans 16 amino acids. Germline CDR1 SGHTA, CDR2 FQGNSA. CDR3 in DNA: TGTGCCAGCAGCTTGGAGGGCGGGATTAGCACCGGGGAGCCGTTTTTT. It encodes CASSLEGGISTGEPFF.

Regarding this clonotype: The junction departs from germline at one end; a sequencing error may be responsible. The rearrangement links TRBV10-3 to TRBJ2-1; 14 positions match TRBD2. Looked up from germline, CDR1 is ENHRY and CDR2 is SYGVKD. This CDR3 region has 17 residues. This chain's CDR3 is CASSVTSGRAGYNEQFF. The CDR3 DNA reads TGTGCCAGCAGTGTGACTAGCGGGAGGGCCGGCTACAATGAGCAGTTCTTC.